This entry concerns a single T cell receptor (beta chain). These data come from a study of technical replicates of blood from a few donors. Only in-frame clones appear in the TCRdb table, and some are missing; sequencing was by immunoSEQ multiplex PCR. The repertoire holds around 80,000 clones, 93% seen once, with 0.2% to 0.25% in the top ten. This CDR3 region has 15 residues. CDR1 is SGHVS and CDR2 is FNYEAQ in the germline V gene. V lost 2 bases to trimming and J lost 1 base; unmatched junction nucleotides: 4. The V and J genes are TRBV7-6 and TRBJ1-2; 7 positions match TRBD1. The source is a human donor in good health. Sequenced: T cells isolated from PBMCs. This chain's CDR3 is CASSLSGTDNYGYTF. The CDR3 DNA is TGTGCCAGCAGCTTAAGTGGGACAGATAACTATGGCTACACCTTC.